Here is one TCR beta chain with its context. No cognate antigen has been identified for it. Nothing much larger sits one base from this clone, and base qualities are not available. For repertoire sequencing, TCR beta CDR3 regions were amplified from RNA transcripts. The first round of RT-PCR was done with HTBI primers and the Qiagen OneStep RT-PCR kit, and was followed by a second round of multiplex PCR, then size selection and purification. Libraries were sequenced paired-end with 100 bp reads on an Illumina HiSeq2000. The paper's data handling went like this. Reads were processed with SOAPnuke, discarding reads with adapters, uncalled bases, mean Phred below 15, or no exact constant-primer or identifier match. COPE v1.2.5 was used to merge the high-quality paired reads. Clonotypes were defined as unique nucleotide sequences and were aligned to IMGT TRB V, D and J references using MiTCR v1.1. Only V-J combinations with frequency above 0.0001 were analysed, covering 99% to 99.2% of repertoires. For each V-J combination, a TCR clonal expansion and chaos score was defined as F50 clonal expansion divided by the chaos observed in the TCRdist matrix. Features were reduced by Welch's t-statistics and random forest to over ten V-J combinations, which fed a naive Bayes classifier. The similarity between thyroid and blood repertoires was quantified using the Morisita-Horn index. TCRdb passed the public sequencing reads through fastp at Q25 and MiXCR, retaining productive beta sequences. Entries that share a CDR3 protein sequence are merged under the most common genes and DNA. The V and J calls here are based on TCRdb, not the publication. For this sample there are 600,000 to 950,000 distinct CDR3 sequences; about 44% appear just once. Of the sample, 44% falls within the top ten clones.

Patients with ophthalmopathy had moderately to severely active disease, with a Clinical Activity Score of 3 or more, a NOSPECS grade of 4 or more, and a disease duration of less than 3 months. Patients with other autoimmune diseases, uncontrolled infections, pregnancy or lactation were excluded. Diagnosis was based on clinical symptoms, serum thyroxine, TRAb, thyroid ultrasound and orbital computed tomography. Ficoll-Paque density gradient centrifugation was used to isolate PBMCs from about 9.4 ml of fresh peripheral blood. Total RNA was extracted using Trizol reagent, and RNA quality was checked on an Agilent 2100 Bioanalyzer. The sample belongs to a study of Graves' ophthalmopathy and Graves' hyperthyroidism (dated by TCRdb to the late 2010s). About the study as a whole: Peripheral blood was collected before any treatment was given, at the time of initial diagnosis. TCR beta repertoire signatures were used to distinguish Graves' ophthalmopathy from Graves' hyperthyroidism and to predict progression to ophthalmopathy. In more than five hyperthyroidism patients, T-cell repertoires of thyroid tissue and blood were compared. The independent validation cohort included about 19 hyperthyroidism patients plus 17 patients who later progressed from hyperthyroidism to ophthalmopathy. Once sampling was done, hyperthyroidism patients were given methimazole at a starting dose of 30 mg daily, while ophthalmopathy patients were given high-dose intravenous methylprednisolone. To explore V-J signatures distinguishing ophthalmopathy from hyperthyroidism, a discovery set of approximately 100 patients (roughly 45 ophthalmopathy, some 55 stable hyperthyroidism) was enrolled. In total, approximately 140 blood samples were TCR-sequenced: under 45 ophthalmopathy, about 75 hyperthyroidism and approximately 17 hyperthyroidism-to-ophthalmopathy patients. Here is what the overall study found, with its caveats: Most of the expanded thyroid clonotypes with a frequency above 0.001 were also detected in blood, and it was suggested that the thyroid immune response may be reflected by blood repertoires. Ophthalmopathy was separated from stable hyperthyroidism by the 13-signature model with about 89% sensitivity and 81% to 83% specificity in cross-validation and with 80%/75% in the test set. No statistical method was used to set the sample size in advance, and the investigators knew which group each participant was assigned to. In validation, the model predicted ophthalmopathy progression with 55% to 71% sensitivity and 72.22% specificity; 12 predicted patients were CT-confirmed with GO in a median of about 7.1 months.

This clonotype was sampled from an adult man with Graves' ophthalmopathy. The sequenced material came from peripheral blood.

The CDR3 is CATRTGNDQPQYF. The DNA sequence reads TGTGCCACCAGGACAGGGAATGATCAGCCCCAGTACTTC. The chain uses TRBV2 and TRBJ2-5, and 8 bases in between align with TRBD1. V ends up 10 bases short and J 9 bases short, with an unmatched junction base count of 13. Its CDR3 holds 13 amino acids, cysteine through phenylalanine. Of the read, only the CDR3 DNA is kept; its 39 bases are in frame from base 1. CDR1 and CDR2 are drawn from the germline V gene: SNHLY, FYNNEI.